The clone carrying this T cell receptor (beta chain) came up a few times. The assay was immunoSEQ multiplex PCR, and TCRdb's table has in-frame clones only and misses some. The table has 200,000 to 250,000 clones, 70% to 85% seen once; the top ten hold about 1.8%. The sample comes from a study of blood T cell repertoires in COVID-19. Overall study: COVID-19 samples collected from the United States, Italy and Spain covered acute and convalescent phases.

The clonotype was recovered from a man between 60 and 75 years old who had recovered from COVID-19. The sequenced sample was PBMCs or T cells enriched from blood (not recorded which).

This CDR3 is CATSRDYRRESPLHF. The CDR3 DNA reads as TGTGCCACCAGCAGAGATTACAGGCGGGAATCACCCCTCCACTTT. This rearrangement joins TRBV15 to TRBJ1-6, with D possibly being TRBD1 (5 bases). V lost 0 bases and J lost 10, with 13 bases in between. Germline V CDR1 and CDR2: LNHNV, YYDKDF (reference sequence). This CDR3 has 15 amino acids.